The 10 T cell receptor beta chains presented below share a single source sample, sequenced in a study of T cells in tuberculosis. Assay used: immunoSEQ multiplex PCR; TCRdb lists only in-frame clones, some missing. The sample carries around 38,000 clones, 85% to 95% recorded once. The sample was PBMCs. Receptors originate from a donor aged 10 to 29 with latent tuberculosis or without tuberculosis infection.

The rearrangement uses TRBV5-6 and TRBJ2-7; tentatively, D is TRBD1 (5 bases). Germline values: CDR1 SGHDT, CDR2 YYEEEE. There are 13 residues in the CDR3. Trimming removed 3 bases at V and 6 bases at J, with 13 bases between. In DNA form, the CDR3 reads TGTGCCAGCAGCTCGACCTTAGGGGCCGAGCAGTACTTC. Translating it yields CASSSTLGAEQYF.

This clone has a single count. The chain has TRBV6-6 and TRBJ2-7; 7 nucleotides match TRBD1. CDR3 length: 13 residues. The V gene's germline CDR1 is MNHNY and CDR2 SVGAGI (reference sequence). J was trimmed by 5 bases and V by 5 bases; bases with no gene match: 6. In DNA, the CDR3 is TGTGCCAGCAGTCGGGACAGCCACAACGAGCAGTACTTC. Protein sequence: CASSRDSHNEQYF.

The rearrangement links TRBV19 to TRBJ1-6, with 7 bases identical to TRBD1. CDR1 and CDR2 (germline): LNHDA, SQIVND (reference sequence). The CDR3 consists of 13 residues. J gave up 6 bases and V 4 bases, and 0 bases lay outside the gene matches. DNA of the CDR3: TGTGCCAGTAGTAACAGGGGTAATTCACCCCTCCACTTT. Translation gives CASSNRGNSPLHF.

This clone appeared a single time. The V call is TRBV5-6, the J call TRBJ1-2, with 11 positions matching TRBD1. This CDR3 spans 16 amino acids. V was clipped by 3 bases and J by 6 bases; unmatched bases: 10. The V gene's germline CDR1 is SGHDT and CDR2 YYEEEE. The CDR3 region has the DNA TGTGCCAGCAGCTCATGGACAGGGGGCTGGTTTGATGGCTACACCTTC. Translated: CASSSWTGGWFDGYTF.

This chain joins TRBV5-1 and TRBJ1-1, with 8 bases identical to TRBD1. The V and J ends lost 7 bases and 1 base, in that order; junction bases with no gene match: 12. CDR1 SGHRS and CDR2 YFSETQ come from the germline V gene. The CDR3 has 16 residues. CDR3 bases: TGCGCCAGCGCCGAGGCCGAGGGGACAGGGAACACTGAAGCTTTCTTT. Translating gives CASAEAEGTGNTEAFF.

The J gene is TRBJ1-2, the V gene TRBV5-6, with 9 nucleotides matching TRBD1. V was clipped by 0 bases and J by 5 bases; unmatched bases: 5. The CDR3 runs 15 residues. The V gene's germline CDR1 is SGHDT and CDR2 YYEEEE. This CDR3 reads CASSLDRGRRYGYTF. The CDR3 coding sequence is TGTGCCAGCAGCTTGGACAGGGGGCGTCGGTATGGCTACACCTTC.

CDR3 DNA: TGTGCCTGGAGCCGGGACAAAAATGGCTACACCTTC. Residues: CAWSRDKNGYTF. The V call is TRBV30, the J call TRBJ1-2; D perhaps matches TRBD1 (6 bases). The CDR3 has 12 amino acids. The V and J ends lost 3 bases and 6 bases respectively, with 11 bases between them. Germline CDR1 GTSNPN, CDR2 SVGIG (reference sequence).

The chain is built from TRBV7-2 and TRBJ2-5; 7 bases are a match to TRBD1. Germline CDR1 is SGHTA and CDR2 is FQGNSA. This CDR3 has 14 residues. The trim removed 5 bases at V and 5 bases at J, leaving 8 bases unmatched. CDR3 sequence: CASSRTGEWETQYF. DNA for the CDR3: TGTGCCAGCAGCCGAACAGGGGAGTGGGAGACCCAGTACTTC.

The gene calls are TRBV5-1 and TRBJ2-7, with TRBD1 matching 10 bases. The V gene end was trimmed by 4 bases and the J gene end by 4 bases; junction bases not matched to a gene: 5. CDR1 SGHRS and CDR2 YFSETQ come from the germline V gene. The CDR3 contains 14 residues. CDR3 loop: CASSPDRGGYEQYF. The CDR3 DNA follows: TGCGCCAGCAGCCCGGACAGGGGGGGGTACGAGCAGTACTTC.

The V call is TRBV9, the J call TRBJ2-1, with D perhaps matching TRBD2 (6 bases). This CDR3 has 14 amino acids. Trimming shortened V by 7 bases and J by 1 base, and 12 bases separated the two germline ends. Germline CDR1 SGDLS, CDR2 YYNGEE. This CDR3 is CASEEGASYNEQFF. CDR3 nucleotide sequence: TGTGCCAGCGAGGAGGGAGCTTCCTACAATGAGCAGTTCTTC.